Each of the 7 T cell receptor beta chains below was sequenced from the same sample in a study of OX40 agonist ivuxolimab in advanced cancers. Library preparation was by the immunoSEQ multiplex PCR assay. The immuneACCESS repertoire file appears here via TCRdb, limited to in-frame rearrangements. These files lack a portion of the clones; in checked studies, under half of the deficit traces to unresolved V genes, and the cause of the others is not known. This sample has about 15,000 clones in its table, and about 77% of those were observed once. About 32% of the sample lies in the top ten. The specimen comprised CD4+ or CD8+ T cells sorted from blood, sampled in a trial of the OX40 agonist ivuxolimab. These receptors all come from an adult with an advanced solid tumor such as melanoma, head and neck, liver or kidney cancer.

V is TRBV19 and J is TRBJ2-1; 9 positions match TRBD2. This CDR3 contains 15 residues. V was clipped by 3 bases and J by 8 bases; unmatched bases: 8. Germline lookup yields CDR1 LNHDA and CDR2 SQIVND (reference sequence). The CDR3 DNA sequence: TGTGCCAGTAGTATGTTCGCGGGAGGGCCGCATGAGCAGTTCTTC. Protein product: CASSMFAGGPHEQFF.

The chain couples TRBV27 to TRBJ2-5; D tentatively fits TRBD1 or TRBD2 (6 bases each). Trimming removed 6 bases from V and 3 bases from J, with 17 bases in between. The CDR3 is 15 amino acids. Germline values: CDR1 MNHEY, CDR2 SMNVEV (reference sequence). The CDR3 region is CASSTPGAREETQYF. DNA for the CDR3: TGTGCCAGCAGCACTCCGGGGGCCAGGGAAGAGACCCAGTACTTC.

The rearrangement links TRBV7-9 to TRBJ2-7, with 7 positions matching TRBD1. Germline CDR1 and CDR2: SEHNR and FQNEAQ (reference sequence). The CDR3 loop spans 14 amino acids. V dropped 5 bases and J dropped 2; count of bases not matched to a gene: 6. CDR3 residues: CASSARQGPYEQYF. In nucleotides, the CDR3 is TGTGCCAGCAGCGCTCGACAGGGCCCCTACGAGCAGTACTTC.

The rearrangement uses TRBV2 and TRBJ1-4; 7 bases align to TRBD1. CDR3 length: 13 residues. J gave up 5 bases and V 10 bases, and 7 bases lay outside the gene matches. Germline CDR1 is SNHLY and CDR2 is FYNNEI. CDR3 sequence reads: CATVTGLNEKLFF. In DNA form, the CDR3 reads TGTGCCACGGTGACAGGGTTAAATGAAAAACTGTTTTTT.

The chain is built from TRBV7-3 and TRBJ1-1; the D is unclear. CDR3 size: 14 residues. Trimming shortened V by 1 base and J by 6 bases, and 12 bases separated the two germline ends. CDR1 and CDR2 (germline): SGHTA, FQGTGA. The CDR3: CASSLIGSGSEAFF. The CDR3 coding sequence is TGTGCCAGCAGCTTAATTGGGAGCGGATCTGAAGCTTTCTTT.

This clone was found a few times. V and J are TRBV7-9 and TRBJ2-1; D ambiguous. The germline V gene has CDR1 SEHNR and CDR2 FQNEAQ (reference sequence). Trimming shortened V by 2 bases and J by 5 bases, and 7 bases separated the two germline ends. This CDR3 has 13 amino acids. The CDR3 loop reads CASSLFKNNEQFF. The CDR3 bases are TGTGCCAGCAGCTTATTCAAGAACAATGAGCAGTTCTTC.

The chain carries TRBV5-5 and TRBJ2-7; either TRBD1 or TRBD2 may supply D (6 bases each). CDR1 is SGHKS, CDR2 YYEKEE, per germline (reference sequence). The CDR3 totals 16 residues. V dropped 6 bases and J dropped 3 bases, with 22 bases sitting between them. CDR3: CASTYPTGSGVYEQYF. The CDR3 DNA sequence: TGTGCCAGCACCTACCCTACAGGGTCGGGGGTCTACGAGCAGTACTTC.